A selection of T cell receptor beta chains follows, all from one sample in a study of shared clonotypes between healthy human individuals. The data were produced by immunoSEQ multiplex PCR, yet TCRdb's version contains in-frame clones alone and is incomplete. The top ten hold less than 25% of the sample, which has under 1 million clones, 85% to 95% seen once. Sequencing was done on a sample of naive CD8+ T cells sorted from blood. Receptors were obtained from a man aged 25 to 45 in good health. CDR3s include the opening cysteine and the closing phenylalanine or tryptophan. Expanded clones are given a class, and other clones once, few, many or no size at all.

v_gene	abundance	CDR3aa
TRBV2	NA	CASSVRVELAKNIQYF
TRBV5-1	NA	CASSLGNTGELFF
TRBV28	NA	CASSSTGTANNEQFF
TRBV14	NA	CASSHEHFMNTEAFF
TRBV4-1	NA	CASRQGNTEAFF
TRBV2	NA	CASNALRDREDYGYTF
TRBV18	once	CASSPGDRDRLYEQYF
TRBV10-1	few	CARGRIYEQFF
TRBV19	NA	CASSIKTIAGSYNEQFF
TRBV28	NA	CASRGPSYEQYF
TRBV7-2	NA	CASSSMGQGVEKLFF
TRBV11-2	NA	CASSLALGSGEQYF
TRBV29-1	NA	CSVDPQGADTQYF
TRBV2	few	CASTPGGLAGVSYEQYF
TRBV6-1	NA	CASSEEGNQPQHF
TRBV4-1	NA	CASSQGTGRNQPQHF
TRBV19	NA	CASSPTGLTNEQFF
TRBV10-3	NA	CAISDSVGLAGQNEQFF
TRBV5-1	NA	CASSYDLRLAGVGSNEQFF
TRBV5-5	NA	CASSLSRAYNEQFF
TRBV7-8	NA	CASSPSRRGRGNEGF
TRBV19	NA	CASSILATDTQYF
TRBV4-1	NA	CASSQEQAYEQYF
TRBV6-5	NA	CASSFGATGELFF
TRBV7-6	NA	CASSLGLTSGSYEQYF
TRBV29-1	NA	CSVVPWDRTYEQYF
TRBV27	NA	CATLGRLGTEAFF
TRBV29-1	NA	CSGRGPNTGELFF
TRBV30	NA	CAWSGGMNTEAFF
TRBV4-1	few	CASSLGLYNEQYF
TRBV9	NA	CASSVALMQTQYF
TRBV13	NA	CASSLTGLAGQTDTQYF
TRBV27	NA	CASSLRGGKQYF
TRBV7-9	NA	CASSSGTSAYEQYF